One sample yielded the 32 T cell receptor beta chains listed below, sequenced in a study of blood T cells in healthy people across ages (dated by TCRdb to the mid-2010s). The protocol used for the library was 5' RACE. The sequencer listed for this sample is Illumina HiSeq 2500. A second PCR of about 7 to 12 cycles was performed with a sample-barcoded 5' primer and a J-beta primer mix. TCRdb handled the public reads itself, with Q25 trimming in fastp and clone calling in MiXCR, and kept productive beta chains. When rows share a CDR3 protein, they turn into one entry using the most common DNA and genes. Counted in this sample were about 1.7 million distinct CDR3 sequences; about 28% of them appeared once. In total, the top ten clones hold 7% to 9% of the sample. The sequenced sample consisted of blood. These receptor sequences come from a woman in her 30s in good health.

The table lists this clonotype with many counts. This chain uses TRBV4-1 with TRBJ2-5; TRBD2 is a possible D gene (5 bases). CDR3 length equals 15 residues. Germline loops: CDR1 MGHRA, CDR2 YSYEKL. Trimming took 2 bases from V and 1 from J, leaving 11 bases between them. CDR3 in DNA: TGCGCCAGCAGCCAATTTCCCCGGGGCCAAGAGACCCAGTACTTC. The encoded protein is CASSQFPRGQETQYF.

The chain recombines TRBV7-9 with TRBJ1-4; 7 nucleotides match TRBD1. There are 15 residues in the CDR3. V lost 5 bases, J lost 3 bases, and 6 bases stayed unmatched. Germline loops: CDR1 SEHNR, CDR2 FQNEAQ (reference sequence). As DNA, the CDR3 is TGTGCCAGCAGCCCAGAGGGGGCCCCTAATGAAAAACTGTTTTTT. Its protein is CASSPEGAPNEKLFF.

This clonotype was picked up a small number of times. This chain joins TRBV4-1 and TRBJ1-5, with TRBD1 identical over 8 bases. The J segment lost 3 bases and the V segment lost 4 bases, leaving 5 bases of the junction unmatched. The CDR3 consists of 15 residues. Germline assignment: CDR1 MGHRA and CDR2 YSYEKL. The CDR3 loop is CASSPDRVINQPQHF. The CDR3 region has the DNA TGCGCCAGCAGCCCGGACAGGGTGATCAATCAGCCCCAGCATTTT.

The chain's CDR3 is CASSTSPVDRHNEQFF. For the CDR3, the DNA is TGTGCCAGCAGTACCTCCCCGGTCGACAGACACAATGAGCAGTTCTTC. The chain joins TRBV28 to TRBJ2-1; D perhaps matches TRBD1 (5 bases). The CDR3 loop spans 16 amino acids. Germline-derived CDR1 and CDR2 are MDHEN and SYDVKM. V shed 5 bases and J shed 5 bases, with 19 bases lying between them. The complete variable domain, with remaining parts taken from reference TRBV28 and TRBJ2-1, reads DVKVTQSSRYLVKRTGEKVFLECVQDMDHENMFWYRQDPGLGLRLIYFSYDVKMKEKGDIPEGYSVSREKKERFSLILESASTNQTSMYLCASSTSPVDRHNEQFFGPGTRLTVL.

The sample holds a few counts of this clonotype. This sequence joins TRBV10-3 and TRBJ2-5, with 7 bases fitting TRBD2. CDR1 and CDR2 (germline): ENHRY, SYGVKD. This CDR3 spans 13 amino acids. The CDR3 region has the DNA TGTGCACATCGTTCGGGGGGTCAAGAGACCCAGTACTTC. Protein product: CAHRSGGQETQYF.

The V gene is TRBV7-2, the J gene TRBJ1-2; TRBD1 aligns across 9 bases. V was clipped by 4 bases and J by 5 bases; unmatched bases: 8. Germline assignment: CDR1 SGHTA and CDR2 FQGNSA. This CDR3 has 15 amino acids. CDR3 sequence: CASSWTTGGGYGYTF. CDR3 DNA sequence: TGTGCCAGCAGCTGGACAACAGGGGGCGGGTATGGCTACACCTTC.

The table lists this clonotype with a few counts. The chain employs TRBV18 and TRBJ2-7, with D tentatively TRBD1 (6 bases). The V and J ends lost 2 bases and 10 bases respectively, with 15 bases between them. This CDR3 contains 13 residues. The germline V gene has CDR1 KGHSH and CDR2 LQKENI. The CDR3, as DNA: TGTGCCAGCTCACCAGGGGGCGCAAAACTTCAGTACTTC. Encoded protein: CASSPGGAKLQYF.

This clonotype was recorded many times. This chain connects TRBV7-2 to TRBJ2-5; possible D gene TRBD2, 5 bases. V was pared by 6 bases and J by 11 bases, with 13 bases between. In germline, CDR1 is SGHTA, CDR2 FQGNSA. This CDR3 comprises 11 residues. The DNA for the CDR3 is TGTGCCAGCAGTTCCCGGGGTAGGCAGTACTTC. This translates into CASSSRGRQYF.

To note about this clonotype: At one of its ends the junction is not consistent with the germline gene, which may arise from a read error. The gene calls are TRBV12-3 or TRBV12-4 and TRBJ1-4, with 7 bases lining up with TRBD1. The CDR3 is made up of 14 amino acids. As DNA, the CDR3 is TGTGCCAGCGGTTTGACAGGGAGAAATGAAAAACTGTTTTTT. Amino acid sequence: CASGLTGRNEKLFF.

The gene calls are TRBV6-5 and TRBJ1-2; TRBD1 aligns across 8 bases. This CDR3 is 15 amino acids long. V gave up 7 bases and J gave up 3 bases; unmatched junction bases: 10. Germline V CDR1 and CDR2: MNHEY, SVGAGI. The CDR3 DNA follows: TGTGCCAGCAAAAGGTCGCAGGGACAGGACTATGGCTACACCTTC. It yields the protein CASKRSQGQDYGYTF.

V is TRBV24-1 and J is TRBJ2-4, with 9 bases matching TRBD2. The end of the DNA is better explained by TRBJ2-5, so the J call may be wrong. Looked up from germline, CDR1 is KGHDR and CDR2 is SFDVKD. CDR3 length equals 16 residues. This chain's CDR3 is CATSDVGLAGRETQYF. CDR3 coding DNA: TGTGCCACCAGTGATGTGGGACTAGCAGGGCGAGAGACCCAGTACTTC.

The rearrangement uses TRBV9 and TRBJ2-2; TRBD1 matches 9 bases. The CDR3 runs 14 residues. Per the germline V gene, CDR1 is SGDLS and CDR2 is YYNGEE. Trimming cost V 1 base and J 13 bases; bases outside gene matches: 8. This CDR3 reads CASSVTGGQSWLFF. The CDR3 bases are TGTGCCAGCAGCGTAACAGGGGGCCAATCCTGGCTGTTTTTT. Based on the CDR3 plus reference TRBV9 and TRBJ2-2, the full variable domain is DSGVTQTPKHLITATGQRVTLRCSPRSGDLSVYWYQQSLDQGLQFLIQYYNGEERAKGNILERFSAQQFPDLHSELNLSSLELGDSALYFCASSVTGGQSWLFFGEGSRLTVL.

The CDR3 region is CASSLGSARGGTQYF. DNA of the CDR3: TGCGCCAGCAGCTTGGGGTCCGCCAGGGGTGGGACCCAGTACTTC. The J gene is TRBJ2-7, the V gene TRBV5-1, with a tentative D call TRBD1 (6 bases). The J call may be faulty, since TRBJ2-5 better matches the DNA end. The CDR3 has 15 residues. Per germline, CDR1 SGHRS and CDR2 YFSETQ.

This clonotype was seen at least ten times. V gene TRBV20-1 combines with J gene TRBJ2-1; no clear D gene. The CDR3 is 15 amino acids. Germline V gives CDR1 DFQATT, CDR2 SNEGSKA (reference sequence). The V end lost 0 bases, the J end lost 4 bases, and 13 bases lay between the germline ends. The CDR3 nucleotides read TGCAGTGCTAGAGATGAGGAGAAGTTTTACAATGAGCAGTTCTTC. This sequence encodes CSARDEEKFYNEQFF.

This clonotype occurred once. This rearrangement joins TRBV20-1 to TRBJ2-7; 10 bases match TRBD1. J was trimmed by 0 bases and V by 6 bases; bases with no gene match: 8. Germline-derived CDR1 and CDR2 are DFQATT and SNEGSKA (reference sequence). The CDR3 has 15 residues. The CDR3 coding sequence is TGCAGTGCAGAGACAGGGGGCAAACTCTCCTACGAGCAGTACTTC. It translates to CSAETGGKLSYEQYF.

This clonotype was counted once. With a much larger clone just one base away, this may be a read error. The chain is built from TRBV6-6 and TRBJ2-5; a possible D gene is TRBD2 (5 bases). This CDR3 contains 14 residues. Germline CDR1 reads MNHNY; CDR2 reads SVGAGI (reference sequence). CDR3 coding DNA: TGTGCCGGCAGTTACTCCGCTAGCTTGGAGACCCAGTACTTC. Translated, it gives CAGSYSASLETQYF.

The chain combines TRBV4-1 with TRBJ2-5; TRBD2 aligns across 8 bases. The CDR3 covers 14 residues. CDR1 is MGHRA, CDR2 YSYEKL, per germline. V lost 6 bases and J lost 4; bases outside the gene matches: 7. In DNA form, the CDR3 reads TGCGCCAGCAGTCCATCGGGACTAGTAGAGACCCAGTACTTC. It yields the protein CASSPSGLVETQYF.

The CDR3 DNA sequence: TGTGCCAGCAGCTTCTCCGGGTTCGCAGATACGCAGTATTTT. As protein: CASSFSGFADTQYF. The chain joins TRBV5-5 to TRBJ2-3; D remains unclear. The CDR3 has 14 residues. V gave up 2 bases and J gave up 4 bases, with 11 bases separating them. The germline gives CDR1 SGHKS, CDR2 YYEKEE (reference sequence).

The genes are TRBV11-2 and TRBJ2-4; 10 nucleotides line up with TRBD2. The germline V gene has CDR1 SGHAT and CDR2 FQNNGV. The CDR3 runs to 16 residues. The J segment lost 13 bases and the V segment lost 7 bases, leaving 19 bases of the junction unmatched. CDR3 loop: CASKNHHGLAGVEQYF. Here the CDR3 DNA reads TGTGCCAGCAAGAACCACCACGGGCTAGCGGGGGTTGAGCAGTACTTC.

The rearrangement uses TRBV7-6 and TRBJ2-7; a possible D gene is TRBD2 (6 bases). V gave up 5 bases and J gave up 2 bases, with 16 bases separating them. Germline values: CDR1 SGHVS, CDR2 FNYEAQ. The CDR3 sequence is 15 residues long. The CDR3 DNA follows: TGTGCCAGCAGCCAAGGGGCTAGCGAGACCTACGAGCAGTACTTC. Residues: CASSQGASETYEQYF.

The chain employs TRBV5-1 and TRBJ2-1; 10 positions agree with TRBD2. The germline V gene has CDR1 SGHRS and CDR2 YFSETQ. The trim removed 0 bases at V and 8 bases at J, leaving 8 bases unmatched. The CDR3 is 16 amino acids. The CDR3 DNA reads TGCGCCAGCAGCTTGGCCCAGCGGGAGGGCCTAGATGAGCAGTTCTTC. Translating it yields CASSLAQREGLDEQFF.

The rearrangement links TRBV2 to TRBJ1-2, with 9 bases that match TRBD1. Germline CDR1 SNHLY, CDR2 FYNNEI. The CDR3 totals 14 residues. Trimming removed 3 bases from V and 7 bases from J; junction bases left unmatched: 6. DNA of the CDR3: TGTGCCAGCAGTGATACACAGGGGGCCGCTGGCTACACCTTC. It encodes CASSDTQGAAGYTF.

As concerns this clonotype: A clone one base away is much larger, so this may be a read error. The V and J genes are TRBV5-1 and TRBJ2-1, with D perhaps matching TRBD1 (6 bases). This CDR3 spans 15 amino acids. Trimming pared 2 bases from V and 5 bases from J, leaving 14 bases between. Germline V gene lookup returns CDR1 SGHRS and CDR2 YFSETQ. CDR3 nucleotide sequence: TGCGCCAGCAGCTTATTTCACAGGGATGACAATGAGCAGTTCTTC. Translation gives CASSLFHRDDNEQFF.

This clonotype was seen a few times. The V gene is TRBV7-2, the J gene TRBJ2-1; TRBD2 aligns across 8 bases. Trimming removed 7 bases from V and 0 bases from J; junction bases left unmatched: 5. Germline V gene sequence: CDR1 SGHTA, CDR2 FQGNSA. The CDR3 runs 15 residues. The CDR3 DNA sequence: TGTGCCAGCAACCTCAGCGGGGGCTCCTACAATGAGCAGTTCTTC. This gives the protein CASNLSGGSYNEQFF.

Points on this clonotype: Since a much larger clone is just one base distant, this may be a read error. V gene TRBV7-2 combines with J gene TRBJ2-1, with TRBD2 identical over 10 bases. CDR3 size: 16 residues. The germline V gene has CDR1 SGHTA and CDR2 FQGNSA. The CDR3 loop is CASSLEAGGTYNGQFF. The CDR3 DNA reads as TGTGCCAGCAGCTTAGAAGCGGGAGGGACCTACAATGGGCAGTTCTTC.

This clonotype has a handful of counts. CDR3 in DNA: TGTGCCAGCAGTTCAAATACTAATGAAAAACTGTTTTTT. Translation: CASSSNTNEKLFF. This chain connects TRBV2 to TRBJ1-4; D call uncertain. CDR1 is SNHLY, CDR2 FYNNEI, per germline. Trimming pared 5 bases from V and 2 bases from J, leaving 6 bases between. The CDR3 spans 13 residues.

This chain connects TRBV5-1 to TRBJ2-7; D is perhaps TRBD1 (6 bases). The J call could be wrong; TRBJ2-5 is a better fit for the DNA end. Germline V lookup: CDR1 SGHRS, CDR2 YFSETQ. The CDR3 has 14 residues. CDR3 protein: CASSTGWGPETQYF. Here the CDR3 DNA reads TGCGCCAGCAGCACTGGATGGGGGCCAGAGACCCAGTACTTC.

The chain combines TRBV11-2 with TRBJ1-2, with TRBD1 as a possible D gene (5 bases). Per the germline V gene, CDR1 is SGHAT and CDR2 is FQNNGV. Trimming pared 4 bases from V and 8 bases from J, leaving 17 bases between. The CDR3 has 14 residues. The CDR3 loop is CASSWEGPRRGYTF. The CDR3 coding sequence is TGTGCCAGCAGCTGGGAGGGGCCCCGAAGGGGCTACACCTTC.

This clonotype came up many times. The genes are TRBV12-3 or TRBV12-4 and TRBJ1-5; D remains unclear. V was cut by 3 bases and J by 3 bases, with 9 bases left in between. The CDR3 contains 14 residues. This CDR3 reads CASSLEATNQPQHF. DNA of the CDR3: TGTGCCAGCAGTTTGGAGGCCACCAATCAGCCCCAGCATTTT.

Only a few counts were recorded for this clonotype. The chain has TRBV3-1 and TRBJ2-5; D gene ambiguous. This CDR3 spans 17 amino acids. The V and J ends lost 1 base and 9 bases respectively, with 24 bases between them. Per the germline V gene, CDR1 is LGHDT and CDR2 is YNNKEL (reference sequence). The CDR3 reads CASSQGCRPPTREAQYF. Here the CDR3 DNA reads TGTGCCAGCAGCCAAGGGTGTAGACCTCCCACTCGAGAAGCCCAGTACTTC.

V and J are TRBV11-2 and TRBJ2-7; 8 bases align to TRBD2. The tail of the sequence fits TRBJ2-5 better, so the J call may be wrong. CDR3 length equals 15 residues. Germline CDR1 SGHAT, CDR2 FQNNGV. This CDR3 reads CASSLDDLAGVTQYF. The DNA for the CDR3 is TGTGCCAGCAGCTTAGATGACCTAGCGGGCGTGACCCAGTACTTC.

This clonotype was observed many times. This chain links TRBV6-6 with TRBJ2-3; no clear D. The germline V gene has CDR1 MNHNY and CDR2 SVGAGI (reference sequence). The CDR3 extends over 14 amino acids. Trimming left V 5 bases short and J 2 bases short, with 11 bases between. The CDR3 region has the DNA TGTGCCAGCAGTCCCGTGGCTAACACAGATACGCAGTATTTT. It translates to CASSPVANTDTQYF.